The clone carrying this TCR beta chain was picked up one time. Clones were sequenced by immunoSEQ multiplex PCR, and TCRdb holds only the in-frame ones, with some missing. Counted here are about 160,000 clones, more than 65% occurring once; the ten biggest clones make up about 2.1%. The sample is drawn from a study of cytotoxic CD8 clonotypes in ibrutinib-treated CLL. This CDR3 is built from 16 residues. Sequences were derived from PBMCs, sampled after 12 months of ibrutinib treatment. J is TRBJ2-1 and V is TRBV12-1; the table's D call, TRBD2, has no DNA check behind it. TRBV12-1 is given as a pseudogene. This clonotype was sampled from a human donor with chronic lymphocytic leukemia. In nucleotides, the CDR3 is TGTGCCAGCAGCCCTTGGACTAGCGGGATTATGGGCGAGCAGTTCTTC. It codes for CASSPWTSGIMGEQFF.